What follows is one T cell receptor (beta chain) and its context. Germline V lookup: CDR1 DFQATT, CDR2 SNEGSKA (reference sequence). This CDR3 is 11 amino acids long. The V end was cut by 2 bases, the J end by 5 bases, with 5 bases between. This entry belongs to a study of blood T cell repertoires in COVID-19. Overall study context: Spain, Italy and the United States supplied samples that represented acute and convalescent COVID-19. Nucleic acid was either cDNA or gDNA, and it came from T cells, B-cell-depleted T cells, or PBMCs.

In the source study's methods: Researchers report that nucleated cell counts were estimated from reference gene primer amplification. Here immunoSEQ multiplex PCR was the method, and the copy in TCRdb shows in-frame clones only, minus some. The D gene and trimming were derived from the DNA, and the V and J assignments and clone size from that table. This table has tens of thousands of clones, approximately 79% appearing once. The chain employs TRBV20-1 and TRBJ2-3, with unresolved D. This clonotype was sampled from a man aged 55 to 70 with acute or convalescent COVID-19. Sequenced: peripheral blood. The DNA for the CDR3 is TGCAGTGCTAGACAGGTAGATACGCAGTATTTT. Translating gives CSARQVDTQYF.